The sequence of this TCR beta chain was determined in a study of OX40 agonist ivuxolimab in advanced cancers. Study-level information: Patients in dose escalation had liver, melanoma, kidney or head and neck cancers. The study, taken as a whole, reports: There were, on average, more expanded clones in CD8+ T cells than in CD4+. Near-lowest levels of clonal expansion characterized partial responders at 0.1-3.0 mg/kg. The specificity for antigen of the expanded peripheral T cells was not determined.

The method was immunoSEQ multiplex PCR; TCRdb's version includes in-frame clones alone and lacks a portion of them. The top ten hold 5% to 6.5% of the sample, which has roughly 70,000 clones, 80% to 95% seen once. Details on this clone: Its antigen is undetermined.

Germline CDR1 MNHNY, CDR2 SVGAGI (reference sequence). With 5 bases removed from V and 8 bases from J, the gap between germline ends came to 18 bases. This CDR3 has 15 residues. This sequence was found in an adult with an advanced solid tumor such as melanoma, head and neck, liver or kidney cancer. The sequencing used CD4+ or CD8+ T cells sorted from blood, collected in a trial of the OX40 agonist ivuxolimab. This sequence joins TRBV6-6 and TRBJ1-4; D may be TRBD1 (5 bases). The CDR3 DNA reads as TGTGCCAGCAGTATGGGGACCTTGGAGGTAGAAAAACTGTTTTTT. Residues: CASSMGTLEVEKLFF.